This T cell receptor beta chain was sequenced for a study of blood T cells in healthy people across ages. This clonotype has more than one count but fewer than ten. The CDR3 spans 17 residues. The germline gives CDR1 SGHRS, CDR2 YFSETQ. V lost 2 bases and J lost 0; bases outside the gene matches: 8. It was with a sample-barcoded 5' primer and a J-beta primer mix that a second PCR of roughly 7 to 12 cycles was run. TCRdb re-called the 5' RACE reads through MiXCR, storing one row per CDR3 protein. The sample has more than 800,000 distinct CDR3 sequences; 40% to 50% are singletons. The material sequenced was blood. The receptor was isolated from a woman aged 55 to 70 in good health. The V gene is TRBV5-1, the J gene TRBJ2-5; 9 nucleotides agree with TRBD1. The CDR3 coding sequence is TGCGCCAGCAGCTTATGGACAGGGGCCCCGTACCAAGAGACCCAGTACTTC. This translates into CASSLWTGAPYQETQYF.